These T cell receptor beta chains were read from a single sample in a study of T cell responses to AZD1222 COVID-19 vaccine. Generated by immunoSEQ multiplex PCR, the TCRdb table keeps only in-frame clones and is missing some. The sample lists about 140,000 clones, 75% to 90% occurring once. Sequences were derived from peripheral blood, sampled on day 0 of AZD1222 vaccination. The receptors come from an adult in good health. CDR3s include the opening cysteine and the closing phenylalanine or tryptophan. The D gene is left open where the match is weak. A clone size is listed for some rows: how often the clone was seen (once, few, many), or a class if it is expanded.

d_call j_call v_call clone_size cdr3_nt cdr3_aa
TRBD2 TRBJ2-3 TRBV9 . TGTGCCAGCAGCCCCGAGGGCGCTAGCGGAACAGATACGCAGTATTTT CASSPEGASGTDTQYF
TRBD1 TRBJ1-3 TRBV3-1/TRBV3-2 . TGTGCCAGCAGCCGCCGCAGGGGGCTTGCCTCTGGAAACACCATATATTTT CASSRRRGLASGNTIYF
TRBD1 TRBJ1-6 TRBV4-2 . TGTGCCAGCAGCCGGGGACAGGGAGGGGACTCACCCCTCCACTTT CASSRGQGGDSPLHF
TRBD2 TRBJ2-1 TRBV6-4 . TGTGCCAGCAGTGACTCGACTAGCGGGGGGAACAATGAGCAGTTCTTC CASSDSTSGGNNEQFF
. TRBJ1-2 TRBV27 once TGTGCCAGCAGTTTCGGGCCAAGCCACGTCTATGGCTACACCTTC CASSFGPSHVYGYTF
TRBD1 TRBJ1-4 TRBV4-1 . TGCGCCAGCAGCCAAGCGGACAGGGATAATGAAAAACTGTTTTTT CASSQADRDNEKLFF
. TRBJ1-6 TRBV2 few TGTGCCAGCAGTCAGACAGACCGATTGGGTTCACCCCTCCACTTT CASSQTDRLGSPLHF
. TRBJ2-5 TRBV19 . TGTGCCAGTAGTATGCGGGGTCCGAGGGAGACCCAGTACTTC CASSMRGPRETQYF
. TRBJ1-2 TRBV18 . TGTGCCAGCTCACCTCCAGGGAGGACCTATGGCTACACCTTC CASSPPGRTYGYTF
. TRBJ2-3 TRBV11-2 . TGTGCCAGCACCTTATCGCGGGGCGGGGATACGCAGTATTTT CASTLSRGGDTQYF
. TRBJ2-2 TRBV16 . TGTGCCAGCAGCCAATCGGCGGACACCGGGGAGCTGTTTTTT CASSQSADTGELFF
TRBD2 TRBJ2-7 TRBV7-2 . TGTGCCAGCAGCTTAGTACTAGCGGGCCGGTACGAGCAGTACTTC CASSLVLAGRYEQYF
. TRBJ1-3 TRBV28 . TGTGCCAGCAGTTTAGGCAGGGTAGGAAACACCATATATTTT CASSLGRVGNTIYF
. TRBJ2-1 TRBV20-1 . TGCAGTGCCATACTGGTGGATAAGCAGTTCTTC CSAILVDKQFF